This entry lists 20 T cell receptor beta chains sequenced from one sample in a study of tumor and adjacent non-tumor tissue in lung cancer. RNA was extracted from bulk tissue without any cell sorting. Distant lung tissue was collected more than 3 cm away from the tumor edge. Three rounds of nested PCR, following a modified ARM-PCR protocol, produced the TCRbeta library. TCRdb independently ran MiXCR on the multiplex PCR reads; one entry per CDR3 protein. The sample holds 100,000 or so distinct CDR3 sequences, about 62% seen once. The sequenced material came from distant non-tumor lung tissue. The source is a man aged 30 to 45 with non-small cell lung cancer.

Many counts were recorded for this clonotype. The chain is built from TRBV4-1 and TRBJ2-7; D not certain. This CDR3 is built from 14 residues. The V end lost 0 bases, the J end lost 0 bases, and 6 bases lay between the germline ends. CDR1 is MGHRA, CDR2 YSYEKL, per germline. CDR3 sequence: CASSQEGNSYEQYF. The CDR3 region has the DNA TGCGCCAGCAGCCAAGAAGGGAACTCCTACGAGCAGTACTTC.

The chain couples TRBV29-1 to TRBJ2-7, with D tentatively TRBD2 (6 bases). The CDR3 is made up of 13 amino acids. Germline assignment: CDR1 SQVTM and CDR2 ANQGSEA. V was pared by 1 base and J by 7 bases, with 14 bases between. In DNA, the CDR3 is TGCAGCGTTGAAGGTCTGGCAGGGAGGGAGCAGTACTTC. Translation gives CSVEGLAGREQYF.

As concerns this clonotype: One end of the junction is discordant with germline, which a read error may explain. J is TRBJ1-4 and V is TRBV6-1; tentatively, D is TRBD1 (5 bases). The CDR3 consists of 14 residues. CDR1 and CDR2 (germline): MNHNS, SASEGT. CDR3 protein: CVSSGTQKPVELFF. CDR3 nucleotide sequence: TGTGTCAGCTCTGGGACCCAAAAGCCCGTTGAACTGTTTTTT.

This clonotype was detected only once. The junction departs from germline at one end; a sequencing error may be responsible. This rearrangement joins TRBV6-5 to TRBJ2-7; the match to TRBD1 covers 11 bases. Germline V gene lookup returns CDR1 MNHEY and CDR2 SVGAGI. This CDR3 has 15 amino acids. The CDR3 is CASSLGQGAPYKQYF. CDR3 DNA sequence: TGTGCCAGTAGTCTCGGACAGGGGGCACCCTACAAGCAGTACTTC.

This clonotype was recorded at least ten times. J is TRBJ2-1 and V is TRBV12-3 or TRBV12-4, with TRBD1 identical over 8 bases. The V and J ends lost 5 bases and 6 bases, in that order; junction bases with no gene match: 3. The CDR3 is 13 residues long. CDR3 DNA: TGTGCCAGCAGTCCGGGGACAGGCAATGAGCAGTTCTTC. It translates to CASSPGTGNEQFF.

V gene TRBV6-2 or TRBV6-3 combines with J gene TRBJ1-4; D is unclear. CDR1 and CDR2 from the germline V gene are MNHEY and SVGEGT. Trimming removed 10 bases at V and 8 bases at J, with 17 bases between. The CDR3 consists of 13 residues. CDR3 protein: CANSRREAEKLFF. CDR3 nucleotides: TGTGCCAACAGCCGACGGGAGGCCGAAAAACTGTTTTTT.

Regarding this clonotype: The germline gene is not matched at one end of the junction; a read error may be the cause. This chain connects TRBV7-2 to TRBJ1-5; no definite D call. Germline V gene data show CDR1 as SGHTA and CDR2 as FQGNSA. CDR3 length equals 14 residues. CDR3 in DNA: TGTGCCAGCAGCTTAGCGACTAGGAATCAGCTCCAGCATTTT. It encodes CASSLATRNQLQHF.

Note on this clonotype: This may be a read error: a much more frequent sequence differs by one nucleotide. The V gene is TRBV4-1, the J gene TRBJ2-7; perhaps TRBD2 as D (6 bases). Germline V lookup: CDR1 MGHRA, CDR2 YSYEKL. The CDR3 has 17 amino acids. DNA for the CDR3: TGCGCCAGCAGCCAACCCCGGGCGGGGTCGCCCTCCTACGAGCACTACTTC. Translation gives CASSQPRAGSPSYEHYF.

The count of this clonotype is one. The chain joins TRBV20-1 to TRBJ2-1, with 8 positions matching TRBD2. This CDR3 contains 15 residues. Looked up from germline, CDR1 is DFQATT and CDR2 is SNEGSKA (reference sequence). J lost 10 bases, V lost 6 bases, and 17 bases had no gene match. The CDR3 here is CSALSETSVLHEQFF. Written as DNA, the CDR3 is TGCAGTGCCCTGAGCGAGACTAGCGTTCTCCACGAGCAGTTCTTC.

The V gene is TRBV20-1, the J gene TRBJ2-7, with no clear D. The CDR3 sequence is 13 residues long. Germline V gene lookup returns CDR1 DFQATT and CDR2 SNEGSKA (reference sequence). The CDR3 spells CTVRALTIGEQYF. The CDR3 DNA reads TGCACTGTTAGAGCCCTTACTATCGGCGAGCAGTACTTC.

The chain links TRBV29-1 to TRBJ2-1, with 7 bases that match TRBD2. The CDR3 contains 15 residues. The V segment lost 8 bases and the J segment 1 base; nucleotides outside the gene matches: 11. Germline V CDR1 and CDR2: SQVTM, ANQGSEA. CDR3 bases: TGCAGCATTGCTGCGGGGGTGAGTTCCTACAATGAGCAGTTCTTC. This encodes CSIAAGVSSYNEQFF.

Points on this clonotype: One junction end disagrees with the germline gene, perhaps due to a read error. The CDR3 DNA follows: TGTGCCAGCAGATTGGGCGGGGACACCGGGGAACTGTTTTTT. Protein product: CASRLGGDTGELFF. The V call is TRBV12-3 or TRBV12-4, the J call TRBJ2-2; tentatively, D is TRBD1 or TRBD2 (6 bases each). CDR3 size: 14 residues.

A few counts support this clonotype. This may come from a read error, since a much larger clone is one base off. The chain uses TRBV12-3 or TRBV12-4 and TRBJ1-4, with a weak D call TRBD1 (6 bases). Trimming took off 7 bases at V and 6 bases at J, with 18 bases between the two ends. This CDR3 has 15 residues. The CDR3 sequence is CASTELVTGDEKLFF. The CDR3 nucleotides read TGTGCCAGCACAGAGCTCGTGACAGGCGATGAAAAACTGTTTTTT.

Note on this clonotype: A junction boundary mismatches the germline segment, possibly from a read error. This sequence joins TRBV12-3 or TRBV12-4 and TRBJ2-2; possible D gene TRBD2, 7 bases. The CDR3 is 15 residues long. CDR3 nucleotides: TGTGCCAGCAGACTTGGGGGGGCTGGCACCGAGGAGCTGTTTTTT. Translated, it gives CASRLGGAGTEELFF.

In regard to this clonotype: A much larger clone lies one base from this, so it may be a read error. This chain connects TRBV6-5 to TRBJ1-2; D gene uncertain. Per germline, CDR1 MNHEY and CDR2 SVGAGI. The CDR3 is 14 amino acids. CDR3 amino acids: CASSRSSGNYDYTF. The CDR3 bases are TGTGCCAGCAGCCGTTCGAGTGGGAACTATGACTACACCTTC.

This clonotype has ten or more counts. V and J are TRBV20-1 and TRBJ2-3; TRBD2 matches at 8 bases. V trimming: 6 bases; J trimming: 4 bases; junction bases outside the gene matches: 9. Germline V gene lookup returns CDR1 DFQATT and CDR2 SNEGSKA (reference sequence). This CDR3 comprises 14 residues. CDR3 loop: CSAPLREVSDTQYF. DNA for the CDR3: TGCAGTGCCCCCCTGCGGGAGGTGTCAGATACGCAGTATTTT.

V usage is TRBV11-2 and J usage is TRBJ2-3; TRBD2 aligns across 7 bases. Germline V CDR1 and CDR2: SGHAT, FQNNGV. Unmatched junction bases numbered 3, after V lost 1 base and J lost 2 bases. This CDR3 spans 15 amino acids. The CDR3 is CASSLAGGYTDTQYF. CDR3 in DNA: TGTGCCAGCAGCTTAGCCGGGGGGTACACAGATACGCAGTATTTT. Based on the CDR3 plus reference TRBV11-2 and TRBJ2-3, the full variable domain is EAGVAQSPRYKIIEKRQSVAFWCNPISGHATLYWYQQILGQGPKLLIQFQNNGVVDDSQLPKDRFSAERLKGVDSTLKIQPAKLEDSAVYLCASSLAGGYTDTQYFGPGTRLTVL.

This chain links TRBV20-1 with TRBJ2-7, with TRBD1 matching over 11 bases. Unmatched junction bases numbered 6, after V lost 5 bases and J lost 3 bases. The length of the CDR3 is 14 residues. Per the germline V gene, CDR1 is DFQATT and CDR2 is SNEGSKA (reference sequence). In nucleotides, the CDR3 is TGCAGTGCTGAGCCCGGGACAGGGGGCTACGAGCAGTACTTC. It encodes CSAEPGTGGYEQYF.

This chain joins TRBV18 and TRBJ2-5, with 9 bases fitting TRBD2. Losses at the gene ends were 6 bases for V and 2 bases for J; bases not matched to a gene: 7. Germline CDR1 KGHSH, CDR2 LQKENI. This CDR3 spans 15 amino acids. This CDR3 reads CASSLTSGVQETQYF. For the CDR3, the DNA is TGTGCCAGCTCTTTGACTAGCGGAGTTCAAGAGACCCAGTACTTC.

The genes are TRBV6-6 and TRBJ2-7; a weak D match, TRBD2 (5 bases). V shed 3 bases and J shed 4 bases, with 19 bases lying between them. The CDR3 consists of 16 residues. From germline, CDR1 is MNHNY and CDR2 SVGAGI (reference sequence). CDR3 sequence reads: CASSYASSRSSYEQYF. The CDR3 DNA reads as TGTGCCAGCAGTTATGCTAGCAGCCGGAGCTCATACGAGCAGTACTTC.